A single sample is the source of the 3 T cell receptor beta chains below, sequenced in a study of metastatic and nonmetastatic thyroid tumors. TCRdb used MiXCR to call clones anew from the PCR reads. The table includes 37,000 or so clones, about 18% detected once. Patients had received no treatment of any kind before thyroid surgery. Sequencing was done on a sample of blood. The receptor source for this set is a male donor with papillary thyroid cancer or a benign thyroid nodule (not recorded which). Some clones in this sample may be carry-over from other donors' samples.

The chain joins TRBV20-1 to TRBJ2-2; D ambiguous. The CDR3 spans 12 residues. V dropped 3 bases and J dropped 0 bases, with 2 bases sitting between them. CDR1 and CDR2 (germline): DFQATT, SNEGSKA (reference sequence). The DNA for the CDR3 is TGCAGTGCTAGTTCGAACACCGGGGAGCTGTTTTTT. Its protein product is CSASSNTGELFF.

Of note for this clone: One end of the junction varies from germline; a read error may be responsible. In DNA, the CDR3 is TGTGCCAGCAGCGTAGCGGGACAGGGAGAGCAGTACTTC. It is translated as CASSVAGQGEQYF. The chain combines TRBV7-8 with TRBJ2-7; D might be TRBD1 (9 bases). The CDR3 has 13 residues. Germline V CDR1 and CDR2: SGHVS, FQNEAQ.

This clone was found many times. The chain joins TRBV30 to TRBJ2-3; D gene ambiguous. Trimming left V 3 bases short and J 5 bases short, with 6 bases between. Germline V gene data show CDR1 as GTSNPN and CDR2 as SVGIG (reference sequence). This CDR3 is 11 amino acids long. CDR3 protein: CAWRRRDTQYF. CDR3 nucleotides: TGTGCCTGGAGGAGGAGAGATACGCAGTATTTT. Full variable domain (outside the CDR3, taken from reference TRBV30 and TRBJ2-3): SQTIHQWPATLVQPVGSPLSLECTVEGTSNPNLYWYRQAAGRGLQLLFYSVGIGQISSEVPQNLSASRPQDRQFILSSKKLLLSDSGFYLCAWRRRDTQYFGPGTRLTVL.